One and the same sample provided the 24 T cell receptor beta chains below, sequenced in a study of CXCR3-negative and CXCR3-positive naive CD8 T cells (dated 2019 in TCRdb). General conclusions and limits of the study: Compared with CXCR3-negative naive cells, CXCR3-positive naive cells had TRB CDR3s with higher hydrophobicity (lower Kidera factor 4), lower energy, and higher strength and volume indices.

The run used a NextSeq 550. The Human TCR Profiling Kit (MiLaboratory) was used to make UMI-labeled 5' RACE TRB cDNA libraries. Reprocessed by TCRdb, the reads give a single entry per CDR3 protein sequence, without DNA. The sample's own table lists 5,500 to 8,500 distinct CDR3 sequences. The top ten hold 1.6% of the sample. Their antigens remain unidentified. Material: naive CXCR3+ CD8+ T cells from blood. In the paper's terms, the cell subset or site label means: CD45RO-CCR7+CD27+CD95- naive CD8+ T cells expressing CXCR3 (TNR3+). Receptor source: a human donor in good health. Some clones in this sample may be carry-over from other donors' samples.

The chain couples TRBV3-1 to TRBJ2-7. Looked up from germline, CDR1 is LGHDT and CDR2 is YNNKEL (reference sequence). The CDR3 runs to 14 residues. The CDR3 loop is CASSRAGSPYEQYF.

Its frequency marks this clonotype as medium-sized. The chain employs TRBV29-1 and TRBJ2-7; the TCRdb call, TRBD1, lacks DNA for checking. The length of the CDR3 is 13 residues. Germline V gene lookup returns CDR1 SQVTM and CDR2 ANQGSEA. This CDR3 is CSVEIDRTYEQYF.

The chain has TRBV28 and TRBJ2-7. The CDR3 has 11 residues. The V gene's germline CDR1 is MDHEN and CDR2 SYDVKM. CDR3: CASSLKYEQYF.

The V call is TRBV20-1, the J call TRBJ1-1; absent DNA, TCRdb's TRBD1 call cannot be checked. Germline V gene lookup returns CDR1 DFQATT and CDR2 SNEGSKA (reference sequence). The CDR3 extends over 13 amino acids. CDR3 region: CSARVSGATEAFF.

This clonotype ranks as medium-sized (0.01 to 0.1%) in terms of frequency. The CDR3 spells CSVPTGNEAFF. The V call is TRBV29-1, the J call TRBJ1-1; TCRdb's D call of TRBD1 is untestable without DNA. The CDR3 has 11 residues. The germline V gene encodes CDR1 SQVTM and CDR2 ANQGSEA. Combining the CDR3 with reference TRBV29-1 and TRBJ1-1 gives the whole variable domain SAVISQKPSRDICQRGTSLTIQCQVDSQVTMMFWYRQQPGQSLTLIATANQGSEATYESGFVIDKFPISRPNLTFSTLTVSNMSPEDSSIYLCSVPTGNEAFFGQGTRLTVV.

The V gene is TRBV7-2, the J gene TRBJ1-6. Per germline, CDR1 SGHTA and CDR2 FQGNSA. The CDR3 is made up of 15 amino acids. The CDR3 loop is CASSSDAPLFSALHF. Variable domain in full (rest from reference TRBV7-2 and TRBJ1-6): GAGVSQSPSNKVTEKGKDVELRCDPISGHTALYWYRQSLGQGLEFLIYFQGNSAPDKSGLPSDRFSAERTGGSVSTLTIQRTQQEDSAVYLCASSSDAPLFSALHFGNGTRLTVT.

The chain recombines TRBV25-1 with TRBJ2-5; TCRdb's D gene call, TRBD2, goes unchecked for lack of DNA. From germline, CDR1 is MGHDK and CDR2 SYGVNS. The CDR3 is 14 amino acids. The chain's CDR3 is CASSPRVVQETQYF.

Judged by frequency, this clonotype is medium-sized (0.01 to 0.1%). This chain connects TRBV29-1 to TRBJ2-7; as DNA is missing, the TRBD1 call by TCRdb cannot be tested. Germline CDR1 SQVTM, CDR2 ANQGSEA. This CDR3 has 13 amino acids. Here the CDR3 reads CSVWDSSSYEQYF.

The genes are TRBV21-1 and TRBJ2-2. TRBV21-1 is termed a pseudogene. The CDR3 is 16 residues long. This CDR3 is CASSKDISVDTGELFF.

V and J are TRBV12-3 or TRBV12-4 and TRBJ2-7. The CDR3 runs 13 residues. CDR3 protein: CASSFGNSYEQYF.

Frequency places this clonotype as medium-sized. This chain links TRBV5-6 with TRBJ2-1. The CDR3 totals 13 residues. Per the germline V gene, CDR1 is SGHDT and CDR2 is YYEEEE. CDR3: CASSLGDYNEQFF.

V and J are TRBV29-1 and TRBJ1-1; TCRdb reports TRBD1, a call that lacks DNA to check it against. The CDR3 is made up of 15 amino acids. Germline V gene data show CDR1 as SQVTM and CDR2 as ANQGSEA. The CDR3 loop reads CSGAGDKTMNTEAFF.

This clonotype is identified as medium-sized from frequency. The chain recombines TRBV29-1 with TRBJ2-7. The CDR3 sequence is 11 residues long. Germline V lookup: CDR1 SQVTM, CDR2 ANQGSEA. The CDR3 spells CSTLDGYEQYF.

This clonotype ranks as medium-sized in terms of frequency. The V call is TRBV21-1, the J call TRBJ2-5; the TCRdb call, TRBD2, lacks DNA for checking. TRBV21-1 is given as a pseudogene. The CDR3 is 21 amino acids. The CDR3 loop is CASSTHCFGVRLAGNQETQYF.

This clonotype is labeled medium-sized based on frequency. The chain is built from TRBV12-3 or TRBV12-4 and TRBJ2-2; as DNA is missing, the TRBD2 call by TCRdb cannot be tested. This CDR3 has 14 amino acids. The chain's CDR3 is CASSLPDNTGELFF.

This CDR3 reads CASSASGWDTEAFF. V is TRBV27 and J is TRBJ1-1; TCRdb outputs TRBD1, but without DNA this stays unchecked. Germline V gene sequence: CDR1 MNHEY, CDR2 SMNVEV (reference sequence). The CDR3 sequence is 14 residues long.

V usage is TRBV3-1 and J usage is TRBJ2-7. The CDR3 has 14 residues. Per the germline V gene, CDR1 is LGHDT and CDR2 is YNNKEL (reference sequence). CDR3 loop: CASSLAGYSYEQYF.

This chain uses TRBV29-1 with TRBJ2-7; the D call of TRBD1 rests on TCRdb alone, since no DNA is present to check it. The CDR3 sequence is 13 residues long. Germline CDR1 is SQVTM and CDR2 is ANQGSEA. The CDR3 reads CSGAGTASYEQYF.

This clonotype shows up as medium-sized by frequency. The genes are TRBV7-9 and TRBJ2-1; as DNA is missing, the TRBD1 call by TCRdb cannot be tested. From germline, CDR1 is SEHNR and CDR2 FQNEAQ (reference sequence). The CDR3 runs to 15 residues. Here the CDR3 reads CASSQQESSYNEQFF.

This chain joins TRBV3-1 and TRBJ2-1; the TRBD2 assignment by TCRdb is unverifiable without DNA. The CDR3 is 16 residues long. Germline V lookup: CDR1 LGHDT, CDR2 YNNKEL (reference sequence). Here the CDR3 reads CASSPYDLADYNEQFF.

This clonotype ranks as medium-sized in terms of frequency. The chain has TRBV29-1 and TRBJ2-7; TCRdb returns TRBD2, unconfirmable since there is no DNA. The CDR3 sequence is 13 residues long. From germline, CDR1 is SQVTM and CDR2 ANQGSEA. This CDR3 is CSVARGEGYEQYF.

J is TRBJ2-2 and V is TRBV14; TCRdb calls TRBD2, which cannot be checked without DNA. The CDR3 runs 17 residues. The germline CDR1 and CDR2 sequences are SGHDN and FVKESK. This CDR3 is CASSRYTSVVSTGELFF.

V usage is TRBV10-3 and J usage is TRBJ2-3. This CDR3 is 14 amino acids long. Per the germline V gene, CDR1 is ENHRY and CDR2 is SYGVKD. The CDR3 spells CAISESGYADTQYF.

The J gene is TRBJ2-1, the V gene TRBV19. This CDR3 contains 11 residues. Germline V lookup: CDR1 LNHDA, CDR2 SQIVND (reference sequence). CDR3 loop: CASSIGNEQFF. Full variable domain (missing parts from reference TRBV19 and TRBJ2-1): DGGITQSPKYLFRKEGQNVTLSCEQNLNHDAMYWYRQDPGQGLRLIYYSQIVNDFQKGDIAEGYSVSREKKESFPLTVTSAQKNPTAFYLCASSIGNEQFFGPGTRLTVL.